The 26 T cell receptor beta chains reported below all come from one sample, sequenced in a study of T cells in Graves' hyperthyroidism and ophthalmopathy. Regions amplified from RNA transcripts were the TCR beta CDR3 regions. A set of HTBI primers served as the primers for a first-round RT-PCR of the TCR CDR3. TCRdb itself ran the multiplex PCR reads through MiXCR, one entry per CDR3 protein. Among 500,000 to 600,000 distinct CDR3 sequences listed, around 43% were seen once. Specimen: peripheral blood or thyroid tissue (not recorded which). These receptors were taken from an adult woman with Graves' disease, either hyperthyroidism or ophthalmopathy (not recorded which).

DNA for the CDR3: TGTGCCAGCAGCAGGGGTACGGATTCACCCCTCCACTTT. This gives the protein CASSRGTDSPLHF. The chain links TRBV7-9 to TRBJ1-6; TRBD1 is a possible D gene (5 bases). This CDR3 has 13 residues. Germline CDR1 is SEHNR and CDR2 is FQNEAQ (reference sequence). Trimming stripped 5 bases from V and 8 bases from J, with 10 bases between. The full variable domain, completed using reference TRBV7-9 and TRBJ1-6, is DTGVSQNPRHKITKRGQNVTFRCDPISEHNRLYWYRQTLGQGPEFLTYFQNEAQLEKSRLLSDRFSAERPKGSFSTLEIQRTEQGDSAMYLCASSRGTDSPLHFGNGTRLTVT.

The chain couples TRBV7-9 to TRBJ1-1; D might be TRBD1 (6 bases). V lost 1 base to trimming and J lost 7 bases, with 19 bases between them. Germline loops: CDR1 SEHNR, CDR2 FQNEAQ (reference sequence). The CDR3 consists of 16 residues. CDR3 loop: CASSLGVGRGGREAFF. The CDR3 DNA is TGTGCCAGCAGCTTAGGAGTCGGCAGGGGCGGACGTGAAGCTTTCTTT. Variable domain in full (rest from reference TRBV7-9 and TRBJ1-1): DTGVSQNPRHKITKRGQNVTFRCDPISEHNRLYWYRQTLGQGPEFLTYFQNEAQLEKSRLLSDRFSAERPKGSFSTLEIQRTEQGDSAMYLCASSLGVGRGGREAFFGQGTRLTVV.

The count of this clonotype is one. This CDR3 fails to terminate in the conserved phenylalanine or tryptophan, so it likely reflects a read error. This rearrangement joins TRBV10-2 to TRBJ1-6; D uncertain. V lost 6 bases and J lost 6, with 15 bases in between. CDR3 length: 15 residues. Germline values: CDR1 WSHSY, CDR2 SAAADI. The CDR3 DNA reads TGCGCCAGCAGCCAAGATCCAAAGCCTAATTCACCCCTCCACCTT. It translates to CASSQDPKPNSPLHL.

A word on this clonotype: It is likely a read error, because the conserved phenylalanine at the end of the CDR3 is missing. No DNA is shown, since the ends of the CDR3 on it are uncertain; the CDR3 is the one TCRdb lists. CDR3: CAISSGLIANY. The chain carries TRBV10-3 and TRBJ1-1. Germline V CDR1 and CDR2: ENHRY, SYGVKD. From its first to its last residue, the CDR3 has 11 amino acids.

This clonotype came up a few times. The rearrangement uses TRBV12-3 or TRBV12-4 and TRBJ2-7; 9 bases map to TRBD2. With V trimmed by 4 bases and J by 5 bases, 12 bases remained unmatched. The CDR3 has 16 residues. In nucleotides, the CDR3 is TGTGCCAGCAGTTCCGGGACTAGCATCTTTGGAGACGAGCAGTACTTC. It encodes CASSSGTSIFGDEQYF.

The gene calls are TRBV29-1 and TRBJ1-5, with D perhaps matching TRBD1 (5 bases). Deletions cut 8 bases from V and 7 bases from J, with 12 bases between. This CDR3 is built from 11 residues. Germline V gene data show CDR1 as SQVTM and CDR2 as ANQGSEA. CDR3 sequence reads: CSLAGQQPQHF. CDR3 nucleotide sequence: TGCAGCTTGGCCGGACAACAGCCCCAGCATTTT.

The chain has TRBV6-5 and TRBJ2-7; perhaps TRBD1 as D (6 bases). The CDR3 covers 13 residues. CDR1 MNHEY and CDR2 SVGAGI come from the germline V gene. V shed 2 bases and J shed 6 bases, with 11 bases lying between them. In DNA, the CDR3 is TGTGCCAGCAGTTACCCCACAGGGCGCGAGCAGTACTTC. Encoded protein: CASSYPTGREQYF.

This clonotype was recorded a few times. The genes are TRBV20-1 and TRBJ1-5, with D maybe TRBD1 (5 bases). V was cut by 4 bases and J by 5 bases, with 12 bases left in between. The germline V gene has CDR1 DFQATT and CDR2 SNEGSKA (reference sequence). The CDR3 runs 13 residues. The CDR3 loop is CSAMAQGYQPQHF. The CDR3 coding sequence is TGCAGTGCTATGGCGCAGGGATATCAGCCCCAGCATTTT.

This chain joins TRBV10-3 and TRBJ2-5, with a tentative D call TRBD2 (6 bases). This CDR3 contains 13 residues. V lost 6 bases to trimming and J lost 2 bases, with 10 bases between them. Germline CDR1 ENHRY, CDR2 SYGVKD. Here the CDR3 DNA reads TGTGCCATCAGGGGGGGATCACAAGAGACCCAGTACTTC. The encoded protein is CAIRGGSQETQYF.

The J gene is TRBJ2-7, the V gene TRBV29-1; 11 bases map to TRBD1. Trimming at V came to 8 bases and at J to 7 bases, leaving 4 bases not matched to a gene. CDR3 length equals 11 residues. Germline V gene sequence: CDR1 SQVTM, CDR2 ANQGSEA. The chain's CDR3 is CSLDRGREQYF. DNA for the CDR3: TGCAGCTTGGACAGGGGGCGGGAGCAGTACTTC.

This clonotype was counted only a few times. Just one base apart from a much larger clone, this may be a read error. The rearrangement uses TRBV10-3 and TRBJ1-6, with a tentative D call TRBD1 (5 bases). The germline V gene has CDR1 ENHRY and CDR2 SYGVKD. The CDR3 contains 14 residues. Between the trimmed V and J ends, which lost 5 bases and 7 bases, there was a span of 12 bases. This CDR3 reads CAISFTQANSPLHF. In DNA, the CDR3 is TGTGCCATCAGTTTTACACAGGCGAATTCACCCCTCCACTTT.

This clonotype was found a few times. This rearrangement joins TRBV7-2 to TRBJ2-5; D unresolved. CDR3 length equals 13 residues. The germline V and J ends were trimmed by 5 bases and 5 bases, with 12 bases remaining between them. In germline, CDR1 is SGHTA, CDR2 FQGNSA. For the CDR3, the DNA is TGTGCCAGCAGCCCCGGGTGGACGGAGACCCAGTACTTC. This encodes CASSPGWTETQYF.

This clonotype showed up many times. The rearrangement links TRBV27 to TRBJ1-6, with 7 bases identical to TRBD1. J lost 6 bases, V lost 7 bases, and 9 bases had no gene match. The CDR3 has 15 amino acids. Germline assignment: CDR1 MNHEY and CDR2 SMNVEV (reference sequence). CDR3 protein: CASIMKAGGNSPLHF. The CDR3 bases are TGTGCCAGCATTATGAAGGCAGGGGGTAATTCACCCCTCCACTTT.

V gene TRBV7-8 combines with J gene TRBJ1-1; 8 positions agree with TRBD1. V dropped 1 base and J dropped 6; count of bases not matched to a gene: 4. The CDR3 has 14 residues. Looked up from germline, CDR1 is SGHVS and CDR2 is FQNEAQ. Here the CDR3 DNA reads TGTGCCAGCAGCTTAGTGCACAGGGGGGCTGAAGCTTTCTTT. This gives the protein CASSLVHRGAEAFF.

This clonotype was found many times. The chain carries TRBV20-1 and TRBJ1-2; D perhaps matches TRBD1 (6 bases). The CDR3 runs 15 residues. Germline V gives CDR1 DFQATT, CDR2 SNEGSKA (reference sequence). Between the trimmed V and J ends, which lost 4 bases and 2 bases, there was a span of 17 bases. CDR3 sequence: CSATTTGTTNYGYTF. CDR3 in DNA: TGCAGTGCTACCACAACCGGGACAACAAACTATGGCTACACCTTC.

This clonotype was counted ten times or more. The V gene is TRBV29-1, the J gene TRBJ1-1, with a tentative D call TRBD1 (6 bases). The CDR3 length is 13 residues. CDR1 is SQVTM and CDR2 is ANQGSEA in the germline V gene. V was cut by 8 bases and J by 8 bases, with 21 bases left in between. This CDR3 reads CSYLGTQGWEAFF. For the CDR3, the DNA is TGCAGCTATCTCGGGACACAGGGCTGGGAAGCTTTCTTT.

CDR3 region: CASSGRDGELFF. The CDR3 region has the DNA TGTGCCAGTAGTGGCCGGGACGGGGAACTGTTTTTT. V and J are TRBV19 and TRBJ1-4; weak D call: TRBD1 (5 bases). The V end lost 5 bases, the J end lost 12 bases, and 13 bases lay between the germline ends. CDR1 is LNHDA, CDR2 SQIVND, per germline (reference sequence). CDR3 length equals 12 residues.

J is TRBJ2-7 and V is TRBV7-9; perhaps TRBD2 as D (5 bases). In germline, CDR1 is SEHNR, CDR2 FQNEAQ (reference sequence). Trimming stripped 8 bases from V and 6 bases from J, with 14 bases between. CDR3 length: 12 amino acids. CDR3 bases: TGTGCCAGCTCCTTCGTGGCGGGCGAGCAGTACTTC. It codes for CASSFVAGEQYF. The whole variable domain, remainder taken from reference TRBV7-9 and TRBJ2-7, is DTGVSQNPRHKITKRGQNVTFRCDPISEHNRLYWYRQTLGQGPEFLTYFQNEAQLEKSRLLSDRFSAERPKGSFSTLEIQRTEQGDSAMYLCASSFVAGEQYFGPGTRLTVT.

The chain joins TRBV7-2 to TRBJ2-5, with D possibly called TRBD1 or TRBD2 (6 bases each). The CDR3 runs to 15 residues. CDR1 is SGHTA and CDR2 is FQGNSA in the germline V gene. V was clipped by 7 bases and J by 7 bases, with 22 bases between them. CDR3 residues: CASTKGGTFHGTQYF. The CDR3 coding sequence is TGTGCCAGCACCAAAGGAGGGACATTCCATGGGACCCAGTACTTC. Variable domain in full (rest from reference TRBV7-2 and TRBJ2-5): GAGVSQSPSNKVTEKGKDVELRCDPISGHTALYWYRQSLGQGLEFLIYFQGNSAPDKSGLPSDRFSAERTGGSVSTLTIQRTQQEDSAVYLCASTKGGTFHGTQYFGPGTRLLVL.

There are many counts of this clonotype. DNA for the CDR3: TGTGCCAGCAGCTTAGACAGGGGGCAAGCCTACGAGCAGTACTTC. Translating it yields CASSLDRGQAYEQYF. The chain has TRBV7-9 and TRBJ2-7; 9 bases agree with TRBD1. The V segment lost 1 base and the J segment 2 bases; nucleotides outside the gene matches: 3. Germline CDR1 SEHNR, CDR2 FQNEAQ (reference sequence). CDR3 size: 15 residues.

This chain uses TRBV29-1 with TRBJ1-1; D not certain. CDR3 length: 11 residues. Germline CDR1 and CDR2: SQVTM and ANQGSEA. Trimming stripped 6 bases from V and 11 bases from J, with 16 bases between. The CDR3 DNA reads TGCAGCGTCCTATTGAGAGGGTTGGCTTTCTTT. Protein sequence: CSVLLRGLAFF.

This clonotype was recorded a few times. The J gene is TRBJ2-1, the V gene TRBV10-3; TRBD2 matches at 8 bases. The CDR3 covers 14 residues. Germline-derived CDR1 and CDR2 are ENHRY and SYGVKD. V dropped 4 bases and J dropped 1; count of bases not matched to a gene: 0. CDR3 amino acids: CAISGLASYNEQFF. CDR3 bases: TGTGCCATCAGTGGACTAGCGTCCTACAATGAGCAGTTCTTC.

The V call is TRBV7-3, the J call TRBJ2-2, with D unresolved. Germline values: CDR1 SGHTA, CDR2 FQGTGA. V was pared by 5 bases and J by 7 bases, with 14 bases between. The CDR3 runs 14 residues. The CDR3 coding sequence is TGTGCCAGCAGCCCTCGGACCCTTGGCGGGGAGCTGTTTTTT. Protein: CASSPRTLGGELFF.

This chain connects TRBV19 to TRBJ2-3; no clear D. This CDR3 region has 14 residues. Germline CDR1 is LNHDA and CDR2 is SQIVND (reference sequence). Trimming removed 6 bases from V and 6 bases from J, with 16 bases in between. This CDR3 is CASRGRRNTDTQYF. DNA for the CDR3: TGTGCCAGTAGAGGCAGACGGAACACTGATACGCAGTATTTT.

The rearrangement links TRBV10-3 to TRBJ1-5; 7 positions agree with TRBD1. With V trimmed by 8 bases and J by 4 bases, 5 bases remained unmatched. The CDR3 runs to 13 residues. The germline V gene encodes CDR1 ENHRY and CDR2 SYGVKD. CDR3: CAICDRVNQPQHF. The CDR3 nucleotides read TGTGCCATCTGCGACAGGGTTAATCAGCCCCAGCATTTT.

This clonotype was observed a few times. This chain uses TRBV12-3 or TRBV12-4 with TRBJ1-2; D gene uncertain. V was pared by 6 bases and J by 5 bases, with 19 bases between. CDR3 length: 15 residues. The CDR3 DNA reads TGTGCCAGCAGCTTGAATCGAGGGCCGACATATGGCTACACCTTC. Translation: CASSLNRGPTYGYTF.